This T cell receptor (beta chain) was retrieved from a study of OX40 agonist ivuxolimab in advanced cancers. Study as a whole: A history of anti-PD-1, anti-PD-L1 or anti-CTLA-4 therapy was acceptable, and 40% had some.

Method: immunoSEQ multiplex PCR; TCRdb's copy keeps in-frame clones and lacks some. The table has some 35,000 clones, over 60% seen once; the top ten hold around 9.3%. The study, taken as a whole, reports: Among the lowest levels of clonal expansion were found in partial responders at 0.1-3.0 mg/kg. Certain nonresponders likewise exhibited a low normalized T-cell clonal expansion.

Systemic immunosuppression or a history of autoimmune disease excluded patients. The CDR3 length is 12 residues. Germline V gene lookup returns CDR1 SGHRS and CDR2 YFSETQ. Trimming removed 5 bases at V and 6 bases at J, with 12 bases between. On this clone itself: Antigen unknown.

Sequenced material: CD4+ or CD8+ T cells sorted from blood, taken in a trial of the OX40 agonist ivuxolimab. V gene TRBV5-1 combines with J gene TRBJ2-7, with TRBD1 as a possible D gene (6 bases). This receptor was identified in an adult with an advanced solid tumor such as melanoma, head and neck, liver or kidney cancer. CDR3 loop: CASSVRDTEQYF. As DNA, the CDR3 is TGCGCCAGCAGTGTCCGGGACACCGAGCAGTACTTC.